This TCR beta chain was captured in a study of T cell changes during pregnancy in multiple sclerosis. Clones were sequenced by immunoSEQ multiplex PCR, and TCRdb holds only the in-frame ones, with some missing. The table records approximately 41,000 clones, 85% to 95% of them present only once. The material was CD8+ T cells from peripheral blood mononuclear cells, obtained in the third trimester of pregnancy. The origin of this receptor is a female donor with multiple sclerosis, enrolled in a pregnancy study.

The CDR3 nucleotides are TGTGCCAGCAGCTTAACTCTTCCGGGACTAGCGGGAGGGGTAGATACGCAGTATTTT. Its translation: CASSLTLPGLAGGVDTQYF. The V gene is TRBV7-2, the J gene TRBJ2-3; 16 bases are a match to TRBD2. The J segment lost 5 bases and the V segment lost 2 bases, leaving 10 bases of the junction unmatched. The CDR3 has 19 residues. Germline-derived CDR1 and CDR2 are SGHTA and FQGNSA.